This paragraph covers one T cell receptor (beta chain) sequence. What it binds is unknown. CDR3 length equals 15 residues. The V end was cut by 3 bases, the J end by 6 bases, with 17 bases between. Germline values: CDR1 GTSNPN, CDR2 SVGIG (reference sequence). The data originate from a study of shared clonotypes between healthy human individuals. As for the study in general: The plates for each donor numbered three CD4 naive, three CD4 memory, two CD8 naive and one CD8 memory. Findings and limits, study-wide: Non-shared clonotypes were found to have lower generation probabilities than the clonotypes that were shared by all four of the sorted-subset donors.

The repertoire was sequenced with immunoSEQ multiplex PCR; TCRdb's copy has only in-frame clones and lacks some. The repertoire includes millions of clones, less than 95% of them detected once, and more than 0.95% sits in the top ten. Naive CD8 populations comprised CD45RO-negative cells positively selected for CCR7, excluding terminally differentiated effector memory CD45RA+ cells. The sample comprised naive CD8+ T cells sorted from blood. V usage is TRBV30 and J usage is TRBJ2-2, with TRBD2 as a possible D gene (5 bases). The sequence came from a young man in good health. The CDR3 DNA sequence: TGTGCCTGGAGCGGGATCGTCCCCCGGTCCGGGGAGCTGTTTTTT. Protein product: CAWSGIVPRSGELFF.